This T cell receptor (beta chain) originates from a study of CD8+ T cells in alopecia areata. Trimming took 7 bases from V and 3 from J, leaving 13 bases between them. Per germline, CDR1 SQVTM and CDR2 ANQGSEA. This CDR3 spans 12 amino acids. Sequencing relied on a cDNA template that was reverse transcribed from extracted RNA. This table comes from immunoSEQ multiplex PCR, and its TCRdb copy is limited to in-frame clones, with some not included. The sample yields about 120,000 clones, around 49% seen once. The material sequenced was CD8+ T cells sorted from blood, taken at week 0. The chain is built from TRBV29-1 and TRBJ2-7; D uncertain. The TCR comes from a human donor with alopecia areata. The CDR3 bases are TGCAGCGCCCGGACGGTCGGCTACGAGCAGTACTTC. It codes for CSARTVGYEQYF.